This T cell receptor beta chain stems from a study of CD8+CD57+ T cells in acquired aplastic anemia. About the research overall: Yields of DNA that came from sorted CD4+ and CD8+ cells averaged roughly 3 ug. The study, taken as a whole, reports: Between patients and controls, about 30 CD8+ CDR3 sequences were found in common.

TCR beta VDJ and CDR3 profiling used genomic DNA as template. MiXCR, run by TCRdb on the reads, gives a single entry per CDR3 protein. In the table there are 120,000 or so distinct CDR3 sequences, 50% to 60% of which are singletons. The CDR3 has 12 amino acids. Germline V CDR1 and CDR2: MGHDK, SYGVNS. Individuals selected for sequencing had exhibited CD8+CD57+ cell expansion on flow cytometry. Severe acquired aplastic anemia was the diagnosis recorded for all patients. None of the patients had been given any therapy when their blood was sampled. This clonotype was counted at least ten times. Its antigen is not known. A much larger clone lies a single base off, so this may be a read error.

The chain is built from TRBV25-1 and TRBJ2-1; the match to TRBD1 covers 7 bases. The sample comprised sorted CD4+, CD8+, or CD8+CD57+ T cells (not recorded which) from PBMCs. The origin of this receptor is a human donor with aplastic anemia. CDR3: CTSSPTGHEQFF. The CDR3 DNA sequence: TGTACCAGCAGCCCGACAGGGCATGAGCAGTTCTTC.